The table lists the clone carrying this T cell receptor beta chain with a few counts. The antigen is not known. The sample originates from a study of T cells in Graves' hyperthyroidism and ophthalmopathy. Findings and caveats of the study: Blood also carried most thyroid clonotypes expanded above 0.001.

CDR3 length: 13 amino acids. V gave up 4 bases and J gave up 7 bases, with 14 bases separating them. Subjects aged 18 to 65 presented with newly diagnosed hyperthyroidism of less than 2 months' duration. Amplification of TCR beta CDR3 regions used RNA as the template. TCR CDR3 regions were first amplified by RT-PCR with HTBI primers. One entry per CDR3 protein, called by TCRdb with MiXCR from the multiplex PCR reads. The sample lists roughly 580,000 distinct CDR3 sequences, more than 45% occurring once. The rearrangement uses TRBV12-3 or TRBV12-4 and TRBJ2-7, with a weak D call TRBD2 (5 bases). The TCR sequence derives from a woman between 18 and 29 years old with Graves' hyperthyroidism. Sequenced: peripheral blood or thyroid tissue (not recorded which). The CDR3 loop reads CASSSSGSWEQYF. DNA for the CDR3: TGTGCCAGCAGTTCCTCGGGGAGCTGGGAGCAGTACTTC.